These 10 T cell receptor beta chains were sequenced from one sample in a study of CD8+ T cells in alopecia areata. RNA extraction was followed by reverse transcription into cDNA, which acted as the sequencing template. The table came from immunoSEQ multiplex PCR; TCRdb's copy has only in-frame clones and leaves some out. The sample consists of approximately 30,000 clones, approximately 65% of them appearing once. Sequencing was done on a sample of NKG2D-high CD8+ T cells sorted from blood. These receptors were taken from a human donor with alopecia areata.

This clone was observed a few times. The chain is built from TRBV4-1 and TRBJ2-3; no reliable D call. The CDR3 extends over 18 amino acids. Per germline, CDR1 MGHRA and CDR2 YSYEKL. The ends were cut back, 2 bases at V and 0 bases at J, with 18 bases in the middle. The CDR3 nucleotides are TGCGCCAGCAGCCAATCGGCAGCCAGTCCTACTAGCACAGATACGCAGTATTTT. Protein product: CASSQSAASPTSTDTQYF.

The J gene is TRBJ2-7, the V gene TRBV15, with 10 bases aligning to TRBD1. V trimming: 3 bases; J trimming: 3 bases; junction bases outside the gene matches: 8. This CDR3 comprises 16 residues. The germline V gene has CDR1 LNHNV and CDR2 YYDKDF (reference sequence). This chain's CDR3 is CATSRETGGFNYEQYF. For the CDR3, the DNA is TGTGCCACCAGCAGGGAGACAGGGGGCTTCAACTACGAGCAGTACTTC.

The chain is built from TRBV7-6 and TRBJ1-1; D ambiguous. This CDR3 is 13 amino acids long. With 3 bases removed from V and 3 bases from J, the gap between germline ends came to 8 bases. The germline gives CDR1 SGHVS, CDR2 FNYEAQ. The CDR3 DNA is TGTGCCAGCAGCTTCCGGTTGGACACTGAAGCTTTCTTT. Its protein is CASSFRLDTEAFF.

In this sample, this clone turned up a few times. The V and J genes are TRBV7-9 and TRBJ1-1; D is unclear. Trimming stripped 5 bases from V and 6 bases from J, with 10 bases between. The CDR3 has 12 amino acids. CDR1 is SEHNR, CDR2 FQNEAQ, per germline (reference sequence). CDR3 protein: CASSPRSAEAFF. The CDR3 DNA is TGTGCCAGCAGCCCCCGATCCGCTGAAGCTTTCTTT. Supplemented by reference TRBV7-9 and TRBJ1-1, the full variable domain reads DTGVSQNPRHKITKRGQNVTFRCDPISEHNRLYWYRQTLGQGPEFLTYFQNEAQLEKSRLLSDRFSAERPKGSFSTLEIQRTEQGDSAMYLCASSPRSAEAFFGQGTRLTVV.

A single count supports this clone. The chain is built from TRBV2 and TRBJ2-5; tentative D call: TRBD2 (7 bases). This CDR3 is 18 amino acids long. From germline, CDR1 is SNHLY and CDR2 FYNNEI. Deletions cut 4 bases from V and 3 bases from J, with 24 bases between. CDR3 protein: CASSGTGGHLRPKETQYF. CDR3 DNA sequence: TGTGCCAGCAGTGGGACGGGGGGCCACCTAAGGCCTAAAGAGACCCAGTACTTC.

This clone was found a few times. CDR3 region: CASSQDNDNEQFF. Written as DNA, the CDR3 is TGTGCCAGCAGCCAAGATAATGACAATGAGCAGTTCTTC. The chain carries TRBV4-2 and TRBJ2-1; D gene uncertain. Germline assignment: CDR1 LGHNA and CDR2 YNFKEQ. The V gene lost 0 bases and the J gene lost 5 bases, with 5 bases spanning the gap. The length of the CDR3 is 13 residues.

The chain carries TRBV7-8 and TRBJ2-7; D may be TRBD1 or TRBD2 (5 bases each). Trimming removed 5 bases from V and 0 bases from J, with 11 bases in between. The CDR3 has 14 amino acids. The germline gives CDR1 SGHVS, CDR2 FQNEAQ. CDR3 nucleotide sequence: TGTGCCAGCAGCGACCGGGACGGCTCCTACGAGCAGTACTTC. Protein product: CASSDRDGSYEQYF. Supplemented by reference TRBV7-8 and TRBJ2-7, the full variable domain reads GAGVSQSPRYKVAKRGQDVALRCDPISGHVSLFWYQQALGQGPEFLTYFQNEAQLDKSGLPSDRFFAERPEGSVSTLKIQRTQQEDSAVYLCASSDRDGSYEQYFGPGTRLTVT.

The chain links TRBV14 to TRBJ2-7; D is possibly TRBD1 (6 bases). Trimming took off 3 bases at V and 3 bases at J, with 15 bases between the two ends. This CDR3 has 15 residues. Germline loops: CDR1 SGHDN, CDR2 FVKESK. Here the CDR3 reads CASSHLLDSVYEQYF. CDR3 in DNA: TGTGCCAGCAGCCATCTTTTGGACAGCGTCTACGAGCAGTACTTC.

The rearrangement links TRBV7-9 to TRBJ1-5, with 8 bases aligning to TRBD1. Losses at the gene ends were 3 bases for V and 0 bases for J; bases not matched to a gene: 4. This CDR3 comprises 16 residues. Germline loops: CDR1 SEHNR, CDR2 FQNEAQ (reference sequence). This CDR3 is CASSLDRVDSNQPQHF. The CDR3 bases are TGTGCCAGCAGCTTGGACAGGGTTGATAGCAATCAGCCCCAGCATTTT.

The V and J genes are TRBV19 and TRBJ2-1; 13 bases fit TRBD2. V lost 4 bases and J lost 5; bases outside the gene matches: 2. This CDR3 is built from 15 residues. CDR1 is LNHDA and CDR2 is SQIVND in the germline V gene (reference sequence). The CDR3 spells CASSRTSGSHNEQFF. The CDR3 region has the DNA TGTGCCAGTAGTAGGACTAGCGGGAGTCACAATGAGCAGTTCTTC.